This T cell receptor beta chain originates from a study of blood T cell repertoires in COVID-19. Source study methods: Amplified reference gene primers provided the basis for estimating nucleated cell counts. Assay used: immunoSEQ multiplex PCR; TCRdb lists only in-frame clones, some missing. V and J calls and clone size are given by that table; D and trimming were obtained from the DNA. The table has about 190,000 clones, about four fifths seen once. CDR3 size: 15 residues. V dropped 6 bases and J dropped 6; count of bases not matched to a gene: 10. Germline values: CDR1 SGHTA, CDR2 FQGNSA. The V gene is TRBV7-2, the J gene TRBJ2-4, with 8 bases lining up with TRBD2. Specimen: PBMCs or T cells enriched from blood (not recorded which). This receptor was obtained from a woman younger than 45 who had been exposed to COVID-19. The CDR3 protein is CASSLESGGTNIQYF. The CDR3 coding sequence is TGTGCCAGCAGTCTAGAGAGCGGGGGCACAAACATTCAGTACTTC.